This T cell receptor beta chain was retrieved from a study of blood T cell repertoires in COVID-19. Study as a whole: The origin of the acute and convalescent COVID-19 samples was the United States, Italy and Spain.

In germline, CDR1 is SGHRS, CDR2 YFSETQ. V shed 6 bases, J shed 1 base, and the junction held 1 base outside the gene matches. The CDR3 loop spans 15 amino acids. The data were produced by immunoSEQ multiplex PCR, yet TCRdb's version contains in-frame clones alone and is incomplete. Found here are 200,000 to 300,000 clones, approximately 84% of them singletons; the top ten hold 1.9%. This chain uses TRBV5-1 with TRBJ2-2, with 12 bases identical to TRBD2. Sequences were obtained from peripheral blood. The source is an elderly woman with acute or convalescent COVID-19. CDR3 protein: CASKGLAGNTGELFF. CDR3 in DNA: TGCGCCAGCAAGGGACTAGCGGGGAACACCGGGGAGCTGTTTTTT. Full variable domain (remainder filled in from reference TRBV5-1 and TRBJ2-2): KAGVTQTPRYLIKTRGQQVTLSCSPISGHRSVSWYQQTPGQGLQFLFEYFSETQRNKGNFPGRFSGRQFSNSRSEMNVSTLELGDSALYLCASKGLAGNTGELFFGEGSRLTVL.